These 13 T cell receptor beta chains were sequenced from one sample in a study of blood T cell repertoires in COVID-19 (dated by TCRdb to between 2020 and 2021). The library was obtained by the immunoSEQ multiplex PCR assay. Held by TCRdb, this immuneACCESS table contains in-frame sequences only and omits some clones. Under half of the omission traces to an unresolved V gene where checked; the cause of the rest is unknown. A total of 30,000 to 40,000 clones appear in this sample, about four fifths of them only once. Clones ranked in the top ten supply about 42% of the sample. The source material was peripheral blood. The receptors derive from a man older than 75 with active or convalescent COVID-19.

V is TRBV6-6 and J is TRBJ2-1; 12 positions match TRBD2. The germline gives CDR1 MNHNY, CDR2 SVGAGI (reference sequence). V lost 6 bases and J lost 0; bases outside the gene matches: 9. The CDR3 contains 18 residues. The DNA for the CDR3 is TGTGCCAGCAGACGAACTAGCGGGGGGCCTTCCTCCTACAATGAGCAGTTCTTC. It is translated as CASRRTSGGPSSYNEQFF.

This clone was observed a handful of times. The chain employs TRBV4-1 and TRBJ2-7; D possibly corresponds to TRBD2 (6 bases). CDR3 length: 14 residues. Per germline, CDR1 MGHRA and CDR2 YSYEKL. Trimming stripped 6 bases from V and 4 bases from J, with 16 bases between. CDR3 protein: CASSDVGGDYEQYF. CDR3 DNA sequence: TGCGCCAGCAGTGACGTAGGAGGGGATTACGAGCAGTACTTC.

This clone came up a few times. The genes are TRBV6-4 and TRBJ2-5, with 7 bases identical to TRBD2. The CDR3 has 15 amino acids. Germline V gene data show CDR1 as MRHNA and CDR2 as SNTAGT. Trimming removed 4 bases from V and 1 base from J; junction bases left unmatched: 6. The CDR3 DNA follows: TGTGCCAGCAGTGTACCGGGAGGCCGCCAAGAGACCCAGTACTTC. It translates to CASSVPGGRQETQYF.

The chain is built from TRBV2 and TRBJ2-1, with 7 bases fitting TRBD1. J lost 5 bases, V lost 2 bases, and 6 bases had no gene match. Germline CDR1 is SNHLY and CDR2 is FYNNEI. The CDR3 loop spans 15 amino acids. Written as DNA, the CDR3 is TGTGCCAGCAGTGAACCAAATACAGGGGACAATGAGCAGTTCTTC. Amino acid sequence: CASSEPNTGDNEQFF.

In this sample, this clone turned up once. The chain uses TRBV15 and TRBJ2-2, with 9 bases lining up with TRBD2. With V trimmed by 0 bases and J by 4 bases, 18 bases remained unmatched. The CDR3 extends over 21 amino acids. Per the germline V gene, CDR1 is LNHNV and CDR2 is YYDKDF (reference sequence). The CDR3 sequence is CATSRDHRVRTSGHSTGELFF. The CDR3 DNA is TGTGCCACCAGCAGAGATCATCGGGTCCGAACTAGCGGGCACTCCACCGGGGAGCTGTTTTTT.

The genes are TRBV6-1 and TRBJ2-5; 10 bases map to TRBD2. The CDR3 runs to 19 residues. Germline lookup yields CDR1 MNHNS and CDR2 SASEGT. Trimming at V came to 2 bases and at J to 1 base, leaving 13 bases not matched to a gene. The CDR3 protein is CASSESFGASGGFQETQYF. DNA for the CDR3: TGTGCCAGCAGTGAATCGTTTGGGGCTAGCGGGGGTTTCCAAGAGACCCAGTACTTC.

This clone showed up many times. The chain carries TRBV19 and TRBJ1-1; D is unresolved. Germline V gene sequence: CDR1 LNHDA, CDR2 SQIVND (reference sequence). With 5 bases removed from V and 3 bases from J, the gap between germline ends came to 16 bases. This CDR3 region has 15 residues. The CDR3 spells CASSDRRVGDTEAFF. CDR3 nucleotides: TGTGCCAGTAGTGATCGGAGGGTAGGAGACACTGAAGCTTTCTTT.

The gene calls are TRBV19 and TRBJ2-3; the D is unclear. CDR1 and CDR2 (germline): LNHDA, SQIVND (reference sequence). With 4 bases removed from V and 2 bases from J, the gap between germline ends came to 7 bases. The CDR3 is 13 residues long. This CDR3 is CASSTYFTDTQYF. In DNA form, the CDR3 reads TGTGCCAGTAGTACCTACTTCACAGATACGCAGTATTTT.

CDR3 in amino acids: CASRGGGELHEQYF. In DNA, the CDR3 is TGTGCCAGCAGAGGCGGGGGTGAGCTACACGAGCAGTACTTC. The chain links TRBV5-4 to TRBJ2-7; 7 bases line up with TRBD2. Per the germline V gene, CDR1 is SGHNT and CDR2 is YYREEE (reference sequence). This CDR3 has 14 residues. V dropped 5 bases and J dropped 5; count of bases not matched to a gene: 10.

The chain recombines TRBV11-1 with TRBJ2-1; 7 bases line up with TRBD1. Germline trimming cut 3 bases from V and 0 bases from J; bases unmatched to any gene: 2. Germline lookup yields CDR1 SGHAT and CDR2 FQDESV (reference sequence). This CDR3 has 15 amino acids. DNA of the CDR3: TGTGCCAGCAGCTTTGACAGGGTCTCCTACAATGAGCAGTTCTTC. It yields the protein CASSFDRVSYNEQFF.

The chain employs TRBV21-1 and TRBJ2-1; TRBD2 is the table's D call, not checked against the DNA. TRBV21-1 is tagged as a pseudogene. The CDR3 is 14 residues long. The CDR3 bases are TGTGCCAGCAGCAAAGACTACCCGCTCAATGAGCAGTTCTTC. This translates into CASSKDYPLNEQFF.

With regard to this clone: Likely a read error: the CDR3 ends without its conserved phenylalanine or tryptophan. Because the CDR3's place on the DNA is in doubt, the DNA is left out and the CDR3 is given as listed by TCRdb. This chain joins TRBV28 and TRBJ1-2; TRBD1, the D gene given by the table, was not confirmed from the DNA. CDR1 MDHEN and CDR2 SYDVKM come from the germline V gene. The CDR3 sequence runs 11 residues, both termini included. The CDR3 sequence: CASSFMGQVYA.

This chain connects TRBV2 to TRBJ1-6; D may be TRBD1 (5 bases). The CDR3 is 15 amino acids. Germline loops: CDR1 SNHLY, CDR2 FYNNEI. Trimming took 3 bases from V and 8 from J, leaving 14 bases between them. The CDR3 sequence is CASSDSRVEDSPLHF. The CDR3 bases are TGTGCCAGCAGTGACTCCAGGGTTGAGGATTCACCCCTCCACTTT.